This note documents a single T cell receptor beta chain sequence. This CDR3 has 15 residues. Germline V gene lookup returns CDR1 MGHRA and CDR2 YSYEKL. Trimming took 4 bases from V and 5 from J; bases not matched to a gene: 6. Using immunoSEQ multiplex PCR, the repertoire was profiled, and TCRdb retains in-frame clones only, with some absent. The profile covers approximately 200,000 clones, with about four fifths appearing a single time and more than 2.5% taken by the ten largest. The data were obtained in a study of blood T cell repertoires in COVID-19. This chain joins TRBV4-1 and TRBJ1-5, with TRBD1 identical over 9 bases. The TCR comes from a woman aged 25 to 45 who had recovered from COVID-19. The sequenced material came from PBMCs or T cells enriched from blood (not recorded which). The CDR3 sequence is CASSLRDREHQPQHF. CDR3 DNA sequence: TGCGCCAGCAGCCTCCGGGACAGGGAGCATCAGCCCCAGCATTTT.